This passage covers 31 T cell receptor beta chains from one sample sequenced in a study of blood T cell repertoires in COVID-19 (TCRdb year 2020). Library preparation used the immunoSEQ multiplex PCR assay. TCRdb carries this immuneACCESS record with in-frame sequences only. Its versions omit some clonotypes, under half of them owing to an unresolved V gene in the studies checked, with the rest unexplained. The table for this sample lists around 150,000 clones; about 80% of them were counted only once. The ten largest clones represent approximately 21% of the sample. Input material: peripheral blood. The receptors stem from a woman of 80 years or more with acute or convalescent COVID-19.

The V gene is TRBV4-1, the J gene TRBJ1-4; no reliable D call. In germline, CDR1 is MGHRA, CDR2 YSYEKL. This CDR3 spans 16 amino acids. The V gene lost 4 bases and the J gene lost 2 bases, with 14 bases spanning the gap. In DNA form, the CDR3 reads TGCGCCAGCAGCCTACGGGGTGTGGCGACTAATGAAAAACTGTTTTTT. Translated: CASSLRGVATNEKLFF.

The rearrangement joins TRBV9 to TRBJ2-1; 8 positions agree with TRBD2. Germline V gene sequence: CDR1 SGDLS, CDR2 YYNGEE. There are 16 residues in the CDR3. After removal of 1 base from V and 4 bases from J, the junction contained 7 bases not matched to a gene. The CDR3, as DNA: TGTGCCAGCAGCGTAACTAGCGGAGCTCGGTACAATGAGCAGTTCTTC. Protein: CASSVTSGARYNEQFF.

V gene TRBV5-8 combines with J gene TRBJ2-5; maybe TRBD1 (5 bases). This CDR3 has 15 residues. CDR1 and CDR2 (germline): SGHTS, YDEGEE. The V gene lost 4 bases and the J gene lost 1 base, with 14 bases spanning the gap. CDR3 in DNA: TGTGCCAGCAGCCAACCAGGGCTCCCCCAAGAGACCCAGTACTTC. It encodes CASSQPGLPQETQYF.

V gene TRBV11-3 combines with J gene TRBJ2-7; 10 nucleotides line up with TRBD1. The CDR3 loop spans 12 amino acids. Germline loops: CDR1 SGHNT, CDR2 YENEEA. The V segment lost 5 bases and the J segment 6 bases; nucleotides outside the gene matches: 1. As DNA, the CDR3 is TGTGCCAGCAGCGGGACAGGGGCCGAGCAGTACTTC. This gives the protein CASSGTGAEQYF.

The rearrangement links TRBV6-5 to TRBJ2-3; D is uncertain. There are 13 residues in the CDR3. V was trimmed by 8 bases and J by 2 bases, leaving 11 bases between them. Germline V gives CDR1 MNHEY, CDR2 SVGAGI. The CDR3 loop is CASDAIATDTQYF. The DNA of the CDR3 is TGTGCCAGCGACGCGATAGCCACAGATACGCAGTATTTT.

This chain connects TRBV18 to TRBJ2-2; the D gene is possibly TRBD1 (5 bases). The germline V and J ends were trimmed by 3 bases and 4 bases, with 6 bases remaining between them. The germline gives CDR1 KGHSH, CDR2 LQKENI. The CDR3 extends over 13 amino acids. The DNA for the CDR3 is TGTGCCAGCTCACCTGGGGCCACCGGGGAGCTGTTTTTT. Translating gives CASSPGATGELFF.

V is TRBV9 and J is TRBJ2-3; tentatively, D is TRBD2 (6 bases). V was trimmed by 0 bases and J by 2 bases, leaving 13 bases between them. The CDR3 is made up of 16 amino acids. Germline V CDR1 and CDR2: SGDLS, YYNGEE. DNA for the CDR3: TGTGCCAGCAGCGTAGGAGTGGGGGGATACACAGATACGCAGTATTTT. Amino acid sequence: CASSVGVGGYTDTQYF. The whole variable domain, filled in from reference TRBV9 and TRBJ2-3, reads DSGVTQTPKHLITATGQRVTLRCSPRSGDLSVYWYQQSLDQGLQFLIQYYNGEERAKGNILERFSAQQFPDLHSELNLSSLELGDSALYFCASSVGVGGYTDTQYFGPGTRLTVL.

This clone appeared a single time. The chain is built from TRBV9 and TRBJ1-5; a weak D match, TRBD1 (5 bases). This CDR3 has 14 residues. The V and J ends lost 4 bases and 1 base respectively, with 9 bases between them. Germline V gene data show CDR1 as SGDLS and CDR2 as YYNGEE. The CDR3 reads CASSLPGSNQPQHF. CDR3 in DNA: TGTGCCAGCAGCCTCCCAGGGAGCAATCAGCCCCAGCATTTT.

This chain uses TRBV7-9 with TRBJ1-1; D gene unclear. Germline V gene lookup returns CDR1 SEHNR and CDR2 FQNEAQ (reference sequence). Trimming left V 4 bases short and J 4 bases short, with 13 bases between. The CDR3 is 14 residues long. CDR3 region: CASSSRAGVTEAFF. The DNA for the CDR3 is TGTGCCAGCAGCTCGCGAGCCGGGGTCACTGAAGCTTTCTTT.

The chain is built from TRBV5-6 and TRBJ2-3; 7 bases map to TRBD2. Germline V lookup: CDR1 SGHDT, CDR2 YYEEEE. The J segment lost 7 bases and the V segment lost 0 bases, leaving 5 bases of the junction unmatched. This CDR3 has 14 amino acids. The CDR3 reads CASSLGREGHTQYF. The CDR3 coding sequence is TGTGCCAGCAGCTTGGGCAGGGAGGGGCATACGCAGTATTTT. Using reference TRBV5-6 and TRBJ2-3 for the parts outside the CDR3, the full variable domain is DAGVTQSPTHLIKTRGQQVTLRCSPKSGHDTVSWYQQALGQGPQFIFQYYEEEERQRGNFPDRFSGHQFPNYSSELNVNALLLGDSALYLCASSLGREGHTQYFGPGTRLTVL.

This chain connects TRBV9 to TRBJ2-4, with TRBD2 identical over 9 bases. V gave up 0 bases and J gave up 3 bases; unmatched junction bases: 13. Germline assignment: CDR1 SGDLS and CDR2 YYNGEE. The CDR3 length is 19 residues. For the CDR3, the DNA is TGTGCCAGCAGCGTAGAAGAGGCTAGCGGGAATCCCGGCAAAAACATTCAGTACTTC. Its protein is CASSVEEASGNPGKNIQYF.

The chain recombines TRBV30 with TRBJ2-1, with 7 positions matching TRBD2. The ends lost 0 bases at V and 8 bases at J; junction bases unmatched: 4. This CDR3 is built from 13 residues. Germline V gives CDR1 GTSNPN, CDR2 SVGIG (reference sequence). The CDR3 loop reads CAWSVAGRYEQFF. In DNA, the CDR3 is TGTGCCTGGAGTGTAGCGGGAAGGTATGAGCAGTTCTTC.

CDR3 sequence (DNA): TGTGCCAGCAGCTCTAGCGGGCGAAACTACAATGAGCAGTTCTTC. It translates to CASSSSGRNYNEQFF. The rearrangement uses TRBV13 and TRBJ2-1; TRBD2 matches at 8 bases. V lost 4 bases and J lost 3; bases outside the gene matches: 5. CDR1 PRHDT and CDR2 FYEKMQ come from the germline V gene (reference sequence). The CDR3 covers 15 residues.

This chain connects TRBV7-2 to TRBJ2-2, with D hard to call. Germline CDR1 reads SGHTA; CDR2 reads FQGNSA. The CDR3 spans 15 residues. The ends were cut back, 5 bases at V and 6 bases at J, with 16 bases in the middle. For the CDR3, the DNA is TGTGCCAGCAGCAGAACGACTCCCCTAGCCGGGGAGCTGTTTTTT. As protein: CASSRTTPLAGELFF.

Only a few counts were recorded for this clone. The chain uses TRBV23-1 and TRBJ1-5, with D possibly TRBD1 on 6 matching bases. TRBV23-1 qualifies as an ORF whose function is uncertain. This CDR3 region has 16 residues. With 6 bases removed from V and 4 bases from J, the gap between germline ends came to 19 bases. The CDR3 spells CASRRAGANLNQPQHF. As DNA, the CDR3 is TGCGCCAGCAGGAGAGCAGGGGCTAATTTGAATCAGCCCCAGCATTTT.

This chain uses TRBV11-2 with TRBJ1-1; TRBD1 is a possible D gene (5 bases). The germline V and J ends were trimmed by 1 base and 7 bases, with 16 bases remaining between them. This CDR3 comprises 15 residues. Germline values: CDR1 SGHAT, CDR2 FQNNGV. CDR3 DNA sequence: TGTGCCAGCAGCTTAGGCCTATGGGGAACAGGTGAAGCTTTCTTT. Its protein is CASSLGLWGTGEAFF.

This chain joins TRBV14 and TRBJ1-1; D is ambiguous. V was pared by 0 bases and J by 7 bases, with 9 bases between. The CDR3 consists of 13 residues. In germline, CDR1 is SGHDN, CDR2 FVKESK. CDR3 nucleotide sequence: TGTGCCAGCAGCCAAGATAGAGGCCGTGAAGCTTTCTTT. Encoded protein: CASSQDRGREAFF.

The CDR3: CASSYLEATHNYGYTF. The CDR3 region has the DNA TGTGCCAGCAGTTACTTAGAGGCCACACATAACTATGGCTACACCTTC. This chain uses TRBV6-2 or TRBV6-3 with TRBJ1-2; D unclear. The V and J ends lost 1 base and 1 base respectively, with 13 bases between them. Germline V gene sequence: CDR1 MNHEY, CDR2 SVGEGT. The CDR3 runs to 16 residues.

The chain joins TRBV19 to TRBJ1-5; tentative D call: TRBD1 (6 bases). This CDR3 region has 15 residues. Between the trimmed V and J ends, which lost 3 bases and 7 bases, there was a span of 16 bases. The V gene's germline CDR1 is LNHDA and CDR2 SQIVND (reference sequence). CDR3 DNA: TGTGCCAGTAGTATTCAGGGCAGGGGCGGACAGCCCCAGCATTTT. Its translation is CASSIQGRGGQPQHF.

This clone was observed once. The chain links TRBV9 to TRBJ2-1; D remains unclear. The V end was cut by 0 bases, the J end by 15 bases, with 16 bases between. Germline loops: CDR1 SGDLS, CDR2 YYNGEE. The CDR3 totals 13 residues. In nucleotides, the CDR3 is TGTGCCAGCAGCGTAGAAGTTGGGCTCCGCCGGTTCTTC. Protein: CASSVEVGLRRFF.

V and J are TRBV6-2 or TRBV6-3 and TRBJ2-7; D is perhaps TRBD2 (5 bases). The CDR3 extends over 14 amino acids. CDR1 MNHEY and CDR2 SVGEGT come from the germline V gene. Trimming cost V 2 bases and J 6 bases, with 14 bases left between them. This chain's CDR3 is CASSYGLIGGEQYF. In DNA, the CDR3 is TGTGCCAGCAGTTACGGACTGATAGGTGGCGAGCAGTACTTC.

The chain couples TRBV6-6 to TRBJ2-1; 10 nucleotides agree with TRBD2. In germline, CDR1 is MNHNY, CDR2 SVGAGI (reference sequence). The CDR3 has 14 residues. The J segment lost 7 bases and the V segment lost 2 bases, leaving 2 bases of the junction unmatched. CDR3 loop: CASSYLAGANEQFF. CDR3 DNA sequence: TGTGCCAGCAGTTACCTAGCGGGAGCTAATGAGCAGTTCTTC.

CDR3: CAGTGGTSYEQYF. CDR3 bases: TGTGCCGGCACAGGGGGAACTTCCTACGAGCAGTACTTC. V and J are TRBV2 and TRBJ2-7; 8 positions agree with TRBD1. Germline-derived CDR1 and CDR2 are SNHLY and FYNNEI. This CDR3 has 13 residues. J gave up 1 base and V 11 bases, and 7 bases lay outside the gene matches.

The chain uses TRBV18 and TRBJ2-1; D unclear. The V gene's germline CDR1 is KGHSH and CDR2 LQKENI. The CDR3 length is 13 residues. Trimming took 6 bases from V and 3 from J, leaving 9 bases between them. The CDR3 DNA sequence: TGTGCCAGCTCCTCTCCCAGCTACAATGAGCAGTTCTTC. Translating it yields CASSSPSYNEQFF. The full variable domain, its missing parts supplied by reference TRBV18 and TRBJ2-1, is NAGVMQNPRHLVRRRGQEARLRCSPMKGHSHVYWYRQLPEEGLKFMVYLQKENIIDESGMPKERFSAEFPKEGPSILRIQQVVRGDSAAYFCASSSPSYNEQFFGPGTRLTVL.

This clone was observed a few times. The chain is built from TRBV5-4 and TRBJ1-3; the match to TRBD1 covers 10 bases. The CDR3 extends over 15 amino acids. The trim removed 0 bases at V and 4 bases at J, leaving 1 base unmatched. Germline V gives CDR1 SGHNT, CDR2 YYREEE (reference sequence). CDR3 loop: CASSLGTGGGNTIYF. The CDR3 DNA is TGTGCCAGCAGCTTGGGGACAGGGGGAGGAAACACCATATATTTT.

The V and J genes are TRBV18 and TRBJ1-2, with D tentatively TRBD1 (6 bases). The CDR3 has 16 residues. V lost 3 bases to trimming and J lost 2 bases, with 16 bases between them. Germline V gene data show CDR1 as KGHSH and CDR2 as LQKENI. The CDR3 DNA reads TGTGCCAGCTCACCTGGGGGACAAGGAACCAACTATGGCTACACCTTC. Translation: CASSPGGQGTNYGYTF.

The CDR3 loop reads CASSPGSYNEQFF. The CDR3 bases are TGTGCCAGCAGCCCCGGGTCCTACAATGAGCAGTTCTTC. The rearrangement joins TRBV11-2 to TRBJ2-1; D not resolved. The CDR3 sequence is 13 residues long. CDR1 and CDR2 (germline): SGHAT, FQNNGV. The V end was cut by 5 bases, the J end by 1 base, with 6 bases between.

The chain employs TRBV5-4 and TRBJ2-5, with 10 bases matching TRBD2. The CDR3 is 15 amino acids. Trimming removed 4 bases from V and 4 bases from J; junction bases left unmatched: 7. From germline, CDR1 is SGHNT and CDR2 YYREEE (reference sequence). CDR3 sequence: CASSGSGRAGETQYF. The CDR3 bases are TGTGCCAGCAGCGGAAGCGGGAGGGCAGGAGAGACCCAGTACTTC.

J is TRBJ1-2 and V is TRBV21-1. TRBV21-1 is tagged as a pseudogene. There are 14 residues in the CDR3. The CDR3 is CASSPPGALYGYTF. The CDR3 DNA reads as TGTGCCAGCAGCCCCCCGGGAGCATTGTATGGCTACACCTTC.

This clone is a singleton in its sample. This chain connects TRBV18 to TRBJ2-7, with D unclear. V was shortened by 10 bases and J by 7 bases, with 17 bases between the two germline ends. CDR1 is KGHSH, CDR2 LQKENI, per germline. The CDR3 runs to 12 residues. CDR3 bases: TGTGCCACCAAAACGGCCCTCGGGGAGCAGTACTTC. Encoded protein: CATKTALGEQYF.

The chain has TRBV3-1 (or the pseudogene TRBV3-2) and TRBJ2-5; 8 positions match TRBD2. The CDR3 length is 16 residues. Trimming at V came to 1 base and at J to 5 bases, leaving 9 bases not matched to a gene. Looked up from germline, CDR1 is LGHDT and CDR2 is YNNKEL (reference sequence). CDR3 loop: CASSQGDSGILETQYF. The CDR3 coding sequence is TGTGCCAGCAGCCAAGGGGATAGCGGGATCCTGGAGACCCAGTACTTC.